The rows below give T cell receptor beta chains drawn from one sample of a study of CD4+ T cells in melanoma. Some clones are missing from TCRdb's copy, which holds only in-frame ones; the method was immunoSEQ multiplex PCR. The data show about 50,000 clones, about 91% seen once. Sequencing input: peripheral blood. The receptors come from a human donor with melanoma. CDR3s include the opening cysteine and the closing phenylalanine or tryptophan. D genes are given only for firm matches. Size is omitted from some rows. Given values are once, few, many or a class for expanded clones.

J,D,V,size,CDR3,DNA
TRBJ1-1,.,TRBV19,.,CASIGRKNTEAFF,TGTGCCAGTATAGGGCGGAAGAACACTGAAGCTTTCTTT
TRBJ2-1,.,TRBV7-9,.,CASSFGGFEQFF,TGTGCCAGCAGCTTCGGGGGTTTCGAGCAGTTCTTC
TRBJ2-1,TRBD2,TRBV5-1,.,CASSSSGAMISSYNEQFF,TGCGCCAGCAGCTCTAGCGGGGCTATGATAAGCTCCTACAATGAGCAGTTCTTC
TRBJ2-1,.,TRBV6-1,.,CASITTQGPYNEQFF,TGTGCCAGCATCACGACCCAGGGGCCCTACAATGAGCAGTTCTTC
TRBJ1-3,.,TRBV19,.,CASSIGPGSGNTIYF,TGTGCCAGTAGTATAGGTCCGGGATCTGGAAACACCATATATTTT
TRBJ1-1,.,TRBV5-1,.,CASSLIGREAFF,TGCGCCAGCAGCTTAATTGGCAGGGAAGCTTTCTTT
TRBJ1-2,TRBD1,TRBV9,.,CASSSTGGGYGYTF,TGTGCCAGCAGCAGTACAGGGGGAGGCTATGGCTACACCTTC
TRBJ1-2,.,TRBV6-6,.,CASSYGRNYGYTF,TGTGCCAGCAGTTACGGGAGGAACTATGGCTACACCTTC
TRBJ1-6,.,TRBV11-2,.,CASSYRSSYNSPLHF,TGTGCCAGCAGCTACAGGAGCTCCTATAATTCACCCCTCCACTTT
TRBJ2-7,.,TRBV5-5,.,CASSTRSEYYEQYF,TGTGCCAGCAGCACACGGAGCGAGTACTACGAGCAGTACTTC
TRBJ2-7,.,TRBV4-2,.,CASSARDGGYEQYF,TGTGCCAGCAGCGCCCGGGACGGGGGCTACGAGCAGTACTTC
TRBJ1-4,.,TRBV11-2,few,CASSFNPSLTPNEKLFF,TGTGCCAGCAGCTTTAATCCCAGCCTAACCCCTAATGAAAAACTGTTTTTT
TRBJ2-7,TRBD2,TRBV7-2,.,CASSPHPLAGGQPGEQYF,TGTGCCAGCAGCCCCCACCCTCTAGCGGGGGGGCAACCGGGGGAGCAGTACTTC
TRBJ1-5,.,TRBV11-3,.,CASTPRRRHQPQHF,TGTGCCAGCACCCCCCGTCGGCGCCATCAGCCCCAGCATTTT
TRBJ1-1,.,TRBV30,.,CAWKLPGINTEAFF,TGTGCCTGGAAGTTACCCGGGATAAACACTGAAGCTTTCTTT
TRBJ2-3,TRBD2,TRBV19,.,CASSLARGGSDTQYF,TGTGCCAGTAGTTTGGCGCGGGGGGGTTCAGATACGCAGTATTTT
TRBJ2-5,TRBD1,TRBV28,.,CASSSETGGETQYF,TGTGCCAGCAGTTCTGAGACAGGGGGTGAGACCCAGTACTTC
TRBJ1-6,.,TRBV30,.,CACQTGGNSPLHF,TGTGCCTGCCAGACAGGTGGTAATTCACCCCTCCACTTT
TRBJ1-6,.,TRBV4-1,.,CASSLLNRLNSPLHF,TGCGCCAGCAGTCTCCTAAACAGGCTCAATTCACCCCTCCACTTT
TRBJ2-3,TRBD2,TRBV27,.,CASSLWGLAGGSTDTQYF,TGTGCCAGCAGTTTATGGGGACTAGCGGGGGGGAGCACAGATACGCAGTATTTT
TRBJ1-1,.,TRBV28,.,CASSPDSLNTEAFF,TGTGCCAGCAGCCCGGACAGTTTGAACACTGAAGCTTTCTTT
TRBJ2-3,.,TRBV7-2,.,CASSLKDTQYF,TGTGCCAGCAGCTTGAAAGATACGCAGTATTTT
TRBJ2-7,.,TRBV9,.,CASSVDTDPNYEQYF,TGTGCCAGCAGCGTAGACACGGACCCAAACTACGAGCAGTACTTC
TRBJ1-1,.,TRBV6-6,.,CASSYGGSNTEAFF,TGTGCCAGCAGTTACGGGGGATCGAACACTGAAGCTTTCTTT
TRBJ2-3,.,TRBV6-5,.,CASKFRAPITDTQYF,TGTGCCAGCAAATTCAGAGCCCCGATCACAGATACGCAGTATTTT
TRBJ2-7,.,TRBV7-3,.,CASSLTVSGTGYEQYF,TGTGCCAGCAGCTTAACAGTTTCCGGGACCGGTTACGAGCAGTACTTC
TRBJ1-2,TRBD1,TRBV27,.,CASSFAGTGYGYTF,TGTGCCAGCAGTTTCGCTGGGACAGGGTACGGCTACACCTTC
TRBJ1-2,.,TRBV6-5,.,CASSIRLGGYGYTF,TGTGCCAGCAGTATAAGACTGGGTGGCTATGGCTACACCTTC
TRBJ1-1,.,TRBV27,.,CASLLSGSTNTEAFF,TGTGCCAGCCTATTATCGGGGTCGACGAACACTGAAGCTTTCTTT
TRBJ1-5,TRBD1,TRBV28,.,CASSFEAGGYGNQPQHF,TGTGCCAGCAGTTTCGAGGCAGGGGGATACGGCAATCAGCCCCAGCATTTT
TRBJ1-5,.,TRBV30,.,CAWSGRGMYNQPQHF,TGTGCCTGGAGCGGGAGAGGGATGTACAATCAGCCCCAGCATTTT
TRBJ1-2,.,TRBV28,once,CASTTGQYGYTF,TGTGCCAGCACCACTGGACAGTATGGCTACACCTTC
TRBJ1-1,.,TRBV5-1,.,CASSFTTAAGAEAFF,TGCGCCAGCAGCTTCACGACAGCCGCCGGGGCTGAAGCTTTCTTT
TRBJ1-2,.,TRBV2,once,CASSEARGYNYGYTF,TGTGCCAGCAGTGAAGCGCGCGGATATAACTATGGCTACACCTTC
TRBJ2-5,TRBD1,TRBV9,.,CASSPGQGTETQYF,TGTGCCAGCAGCCCGGGACAGGGCACCGAGACCCAGTACTTC
TRBJ2-7,.,TRBV19,.,CASSIDGGGTYEQYF,TGTGCCAGTAGTATAGACGGGGGAGGCACCTACGAGCAGTACTTC
TRBJ2-2,TRBD1,TRBV9,.,CASSVAGGVDTGELFF,TGTGCCAGCAGCGTAGCAGGGGGCGTAGACACCGGGGAGCTGTTTTTT
TRBJ2-2,.,TRBV7-9,.,CASSLAMERPNTGELFF,TGTGCCAGCAGCTTAGCTATGGAACGGCCGAACACCGGGGAGCTGTTTTTT
TRBJ1-1,.,TRBV9,.,CASSPLLTGPNTEAFF,TGTGCCAGCAGCCCGCTCCTTACAGGACCGAACACTGAAGCTTTCTTT
TRBJ1-5,TRBD1,TRBV5-6,.,CASSRTGAINQPQHF,TGTGCCAGCAGCCGAACAGGGGCGATCAATCAGCCCCAGCATTTT
TRBJ2-3,TRBD1,TRBV28,.,CASSWTGGTDTQYF,TGTGCCAGCAGTTGGACAGGGGGAACAGATACGCAGTATTTT
TRBJ2-3,TRBD2,TRBV5-1,once,CASSLFSGGSNTQYF,TGCGCCAGCAGCTTGTTTAGCGGGGGGTCGAATACGCAGTATTTT
TRBJ2-3,TRBD2,TRBV30,.,CAWSAGGGRGDTQYF,TGTGCCTGGAGTGCCGGGGGGGGTAGAGGAGATACGCAGTATTTT
TRBJ1-5,.,TRBV7-3,.,CASSPGGGNQPQHF,TGTGCCAGCAGTCCCGGGGGGGGCAATCAGCCCCAGCATTTT
TRBJ2-7,.,TRBV9,.,CASSVTPSTHEQYF,TGTGCCAGCAGCGTAACCCCATCCACCCACGAGCAGTACTTC